The entry that follows covers one T cell receptor (beta chain) sequence. Germline assignment: CDR1 PRHDT and CDR2 FYEKMQ (reference sequence). This CDR3 spans 16 amino acids. V was clipped by 5 bases and J by 2 bases, with 16 bases between them. Seattle-derived patients entered the study during active infection and were followed longitudinally. The data were produced by immunoSEQ multiplex PCR, yet TCRdb's version contains in-frame clones alone and is incomplete. The sample comprises under 200,000 clones, more than 75% of which are singletons, and 7.5% to 8.5% rests with the top ten. This entry belongs to a study of blood T cell repertoires in COVID-19. Study information: T cells, B-cell-depleted T cells, or PBMCs supplied cDNA or gDNA.

The sequenced sample consisted of peripheral blood. This chain connects TRBV13 to TRBJ2-1; maybe TRBD2 (5 bases). This receptor was obtained from a woman aged 55-75 years with COVID-19, enrolled during active disease. CDR3 coding DNA: TGTGCCAGCAGCGTAGACTGGGAGTCCCCCTACAATGAGCAGTTCTTC. This sequence encodes CASSVDWESPYNEQFF.